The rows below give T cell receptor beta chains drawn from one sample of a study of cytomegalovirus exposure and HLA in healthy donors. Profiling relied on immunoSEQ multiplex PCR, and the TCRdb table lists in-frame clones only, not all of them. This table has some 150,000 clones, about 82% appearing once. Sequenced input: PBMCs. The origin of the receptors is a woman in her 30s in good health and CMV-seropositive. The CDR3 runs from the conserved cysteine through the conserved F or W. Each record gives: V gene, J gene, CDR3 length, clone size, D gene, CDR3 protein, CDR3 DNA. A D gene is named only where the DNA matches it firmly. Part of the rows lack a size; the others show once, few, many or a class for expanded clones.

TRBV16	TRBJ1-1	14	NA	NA	CASSQFQGGIEAFF	TGTGCCAGCAGCCAATTCCAGGGCGGTATTGAAGCTTTCTTT
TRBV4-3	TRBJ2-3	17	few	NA	CASSQEVAQGNTDTQYF	TGCGCCAGCAGCCAAGAGGTCGCCCAGGGAAACACAGATACGCAGTATTTT
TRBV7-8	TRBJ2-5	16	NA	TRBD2	CASSYIAGGSQETQYF	TGTGCCAGCAGCTATATAGCGGGGGGAAGCCAAGAGACCCAGTACTTC
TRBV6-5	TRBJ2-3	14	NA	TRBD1	CASSYRTGLNTQYF	TGTGCCAGCAGTTATAGGACAGGGTTAAATACGCAGTATTTT
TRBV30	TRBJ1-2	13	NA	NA	CAWIGQGLGGYTF	TGTGCCTGGATCGGGCAGGGTCTGGGGGGCTACACCTTC
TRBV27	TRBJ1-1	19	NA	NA	CASSLGGFREETLSAEAFF	TGTGCCAGCAGTTTAGGTGGGTTTCGGGAGGAAACCCTTAGCGCTGAAGCTTTCTTT
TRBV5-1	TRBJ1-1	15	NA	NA	CASSFEGLMNTEAFF	TGCGCCAGCAGCTTCGAGGGACTTATGAACACTGAAGCTTTCTTT
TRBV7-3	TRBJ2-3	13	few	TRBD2	CASSSGGTDTQYF	TGTGCCAGCAGTAGCGGGGGCACAGATACGCAGTATTTT
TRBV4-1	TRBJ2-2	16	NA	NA	CASALGGHLNTGELFF	TGCGCCAGCGCCCTAGGGGGACACCTTAACACCGGGGAGCTGTTTTTT
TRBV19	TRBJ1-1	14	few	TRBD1	CASSMRGLRTEAFF	TGTGCCAGTAGTATGAGGGGGCTGAGGACTGAAGCTTTCTTT
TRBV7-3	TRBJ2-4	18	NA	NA	CASSSLPGDFLAKNIQYF	TGTGCCAGCAGCTCTCTCCCAGGGGATTTTTTAGCCAAAAACATTCAGTACTTC
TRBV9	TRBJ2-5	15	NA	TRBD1	CASSVLGTGRETQYF	TGTGCCAGCAGCGTCCTTGGGACAGGGAGAGAGACCCAGTACTTC
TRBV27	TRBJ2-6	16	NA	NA	CASSSTTVSGANVLTF	TGTGCCAGCAGTTCGACGACAGTCTCTGGGGCCAACGTCCTGACTTTC
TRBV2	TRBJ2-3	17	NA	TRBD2	CASRTPGTSGGTDTQYF	TGTGCCAGCAGGACCCCCGGGACTAGCGGGGGTACAGATACGCAGTATTTT
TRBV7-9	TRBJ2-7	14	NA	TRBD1	CASSLEGAAYEQYF	TGTGCCAGCAGCCTCGAGGGGGCGGCCTACGAGCAGTACTTC
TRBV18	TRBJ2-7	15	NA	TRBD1	CASSHTGTGLYEQYF	TGTGCCAGCTCACATACCGGGACAGGGCTCTACGAGCAGTACTTC
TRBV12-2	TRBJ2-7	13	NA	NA	CASRLALRSEQYF	TGTGCAAGTCGCTTAGCGTTGAGAAGCGAGCAGTACTTC
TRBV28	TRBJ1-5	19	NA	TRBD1	CASSSFDRELYRRNQPQHF	TGTGCCAGCAGTTCTTTCGACAGGGAGCTTTATAGACGCAATCAGCCCCAGCATTTT
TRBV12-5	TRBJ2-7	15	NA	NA	CASGLATPGSYEQYF	TGTGCTAGTGGTTTGGCCACCCCGGGGTCCTACGAGCAGTACTTC
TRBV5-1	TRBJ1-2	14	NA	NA	CASSLDSLPYGYTF	TGCGCCAGCAGCCTGGATTCCCTACCCTATGGCTACACCTTC
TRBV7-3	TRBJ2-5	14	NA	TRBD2	CASSISGEGETQYF	TGTGCCAGCAGCATTAGCGGGGAAGGAGAGACCCAGTACTTC
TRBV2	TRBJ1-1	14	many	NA	CASRVTGLYTEAFF	TGTGCCAGCAGGGTAACAGGGTTGTACACTGAAGCTTTCTTT
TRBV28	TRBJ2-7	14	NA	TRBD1	CASRTGGESYEQYF	TGTGCCAGCAGGACAGGGGGCGAGTCTTACGAGCAGTACTTC
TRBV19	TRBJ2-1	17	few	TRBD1	CASSKGQPMSSYNEQFF	TGTGCCAGTAGTAAGGGACAGCCAATGAGCTCCTACAATGAGCAGTTCTTC
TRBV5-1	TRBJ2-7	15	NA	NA	CASSLVIQGLHEQYF	TGCGCCAGCAGCTTGGTAATACAGGGTCTACACGAGCAGTACTTC
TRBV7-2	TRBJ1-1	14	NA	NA	CASSLEQGYTEAFF	TGTGCCAGCAGCTTAGAGCAGGGCTACACTGAAGCTTTCTTT
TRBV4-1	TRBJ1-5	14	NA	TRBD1	CAVGATGGFQPQHF	TGCGCCGTCGGCGCGACAGGGGGCTTTCAGCCCCAGCATTTT
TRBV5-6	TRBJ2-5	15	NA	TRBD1	CASSYGTGGAKTQYF	TGTGCCAGCAGCTACGGGACAGGAGGCGCGAAGACCCAGTACTTC
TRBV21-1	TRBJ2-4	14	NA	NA	CASSPIPPGNIQYF	TGTGCCAGCAGCCCCATACCGCCGGGAAACATTCAGTACTTC
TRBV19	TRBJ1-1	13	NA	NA	CASSIGANTEAFF	TGTGCCAGTAGTATTGGGGCGAACACTGAAGCTTTCTTT
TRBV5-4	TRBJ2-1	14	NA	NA	CASSLTDSYNEQFF	TGTGCCAGCAGCTTGACGGACTCATACAATGAGCAGTTCTTC
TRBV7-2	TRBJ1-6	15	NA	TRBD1	CASRTDRGQNSPLHF	TGTGCCAGCAGAACCGACAGGGGACAAAATTCACCCCTCCACTTT
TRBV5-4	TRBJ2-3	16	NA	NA	CASSLAQRSSTDTQYF	TGTGCCAGCAGCTTGGCGCAGCGGAGTAGCACAGATACGCAGTATTTT
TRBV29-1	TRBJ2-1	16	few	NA	CSVEIDYRRLSNEQFF	TGCAGCGTTGAGATCGATTACAGACGCTTATCCAATGAGCAGTTCTTC
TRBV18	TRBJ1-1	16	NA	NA	CASSPQGLRLNTEAFF	TGTGCCAGCTCACCCCAGGGCCTAAGGCTGAACACTGAAGCTTTCTTT
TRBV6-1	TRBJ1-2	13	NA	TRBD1	CASSPRDSEGYTF	TGTGCCAGCAGTCCCCGGGACAGTGAGGGCTACACCTTC
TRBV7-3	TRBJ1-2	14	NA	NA	CASSPTGTNYGYTF	TGTGCCAGCAGCCCGACAGGAACTAACTATGGCTACACCTTC
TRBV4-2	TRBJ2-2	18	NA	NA	CASSQKISRGFGTGELFF	TGTGCCAGCAGCCAAAAGATATCACGGGGGTTTGGAACCGGGGAGCTGTTTTTT
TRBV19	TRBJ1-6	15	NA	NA	CASSIVQGTNSPLHF	TGTGCCAGTAGTATAGTTCAGGGCACTAATTCACCCCTCCACTTT
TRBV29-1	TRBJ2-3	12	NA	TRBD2	CSAAGGTDTQYF	TGCAGCGCCGCGGGGGGCACAGATACGCAGTATTTT
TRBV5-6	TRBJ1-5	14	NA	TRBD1	CASSHRDRDQPQHF	TGTGCCAGCAGCCACCGGGACAGGGATCAGCCCCAGCATTTT
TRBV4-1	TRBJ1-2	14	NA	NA	CASSHVQTNYGYTF	TGCGCCAGCAGCCATGTTCAGACTAACTATGGCTACACCTTC
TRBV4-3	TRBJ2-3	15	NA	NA	CASSQDGVTTDTQYF	TGCGCCAGCAGCCAAGACGGAGTCACCACAGATACGCAGTATTTT
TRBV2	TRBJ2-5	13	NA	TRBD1	CASGHRGQETQYF	TGTGCCAGCGGGCACAGGGGGCAAGAGACCCAGTACTTC
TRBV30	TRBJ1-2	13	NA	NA	CAWSVGWEEGYTF	TGTGCCTGGAGTGTAGGGTGGGAGGAGGGCTACACCTTC
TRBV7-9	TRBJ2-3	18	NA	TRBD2	CASTPPRGSGVSTDTQYF	TGTGCCAGCACCCCCCCCCGGGGTAGCGGGGTGAGCACAGATACGCAGTATTTT
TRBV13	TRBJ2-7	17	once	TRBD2	CASSMWTSGAPSYEQYF	TGTGCCAGCAGCATGTGGACTAGCGGGGCTCCATCCTACGAGCAGTACTTC
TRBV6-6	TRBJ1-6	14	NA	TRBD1	CASSIQGADSPLHF	TGTGCCAGCAGTATACAGGGGGCGGATTCACCCCTCCACTTT
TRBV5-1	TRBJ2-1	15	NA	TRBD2	CASGGLAGDYNEQFF	TGCGCCAGCGGGGGTTTAGCGGGGGACTACAATGAGCAGTTCTTC
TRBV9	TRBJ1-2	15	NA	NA	CASSVGQGGLRGYTF	TGTGCCAGCAGCGTAGGGCAAGGAGGGCTTCGTGGCTACACCTTC
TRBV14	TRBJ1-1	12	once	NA	CASGRQYTEAFF	TGTGCCAGCGGACGACAGTACACTGAAGCTTTCTTT
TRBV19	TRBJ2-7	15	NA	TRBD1	CASSNDRGAGYEQYF	TGTGCCAGTAGTAACGACAGGGGGGCGGGCTACGAGCAGTACTTC
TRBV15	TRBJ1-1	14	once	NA	CATSRQRLNTEAFF	TGTGCCACCAGCAGACAGCGGTTGAACACTGAAGCTTTCTTT
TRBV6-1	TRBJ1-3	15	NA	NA	CASRREGSTGNTIYF	TGTGCCAGCAGGAGGGAGGGGTCAACGGGAAACACCATATATTTT
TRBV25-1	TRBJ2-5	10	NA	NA	CASAEETQYF	TGTGCCAGCGCCGAGGAGACCCAGTACTTC
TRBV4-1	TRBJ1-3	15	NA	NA	CASSQGPLSGNTIYF	TGCGCCAGCAGCCAAGGGCCGCTCTCTGGAAACACCATATATTTT
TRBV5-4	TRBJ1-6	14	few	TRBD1	CASSSDRESSPLHF	TGTGCCAGCAGCTCAGACAGGGAGTCCTCACCCCTCCACTTT